This TCR beta chain was identified during a study of human T cells and chemical hapten exposure. Whole-study context: TCR yields per sample varied mostly from small pooled library volume differences.

Indicated time point: pre-sensitization, week 0. Treatment indicated: therapeutic diphenylcyclopropenone sensitization with weekly scalp DPC. Total RNA was extracted from unfractionated whole blood. Every donor had alopecia and was 18 to 70 years old; all were suitable for DPC. Each cDNA molecule in the library carried unique molecular identifiers. TCRdb reprocessed the RACE reads via MiXCR and lists one record per CDR3 protein. The sample carries 35,000 to 40,000 distinct CDR3 sequences, more than 10% recorded once. In its sample, this clonotype was seen once. The CDR3 contains 12 residues. Germline-derived CDR1 and CDR2 are SQVTM and ANQGSEA. The ends were cut back, 2 bases at V and 4 bases at J, with 8 bases in the middle.

This specimen was whole blood, taken in connection with sensitization to the hapten diphenylcyclopropenone (DPC). The receptor's source is a woman aged 40 to 50 with alopecia areata. Some clones in this sample may be carry-over from other donors' samples. V gene TRBV29-1 combines with J gene TRBJ1-1; no clear D gene. In nucleotides, the CDR3 is TGCAGCGTTGAATATGGAACCACTGAAGCTTTCTTT. Amino acids: CSVEYGTTEAFF.